Each of the 27 T cell receptor beta chains below was sequenced from the same sample in a study of T cells and Merkel cell carcinoma outcomes. Clones were sequenced by immunoSEQ multiplex PCR, and TCRdb holds only the in-frame ones, with some missing. The table includes fewer than 20,000 clones, 81% detected once. Sample: tumor tissue from Merkel cell carcinoma. The receptors here all came from a human donor with Merkel cell carcinoma.

V and J are TRBV28 and TRBJ1-5; D is perhaps TRBD1 (5 bases). The V and J ends lost 3 bases and 0 bases respectively, with 12 bases between them. This CDR3 contains 16 residues. Germline V lookup: CDR1 MDHEN, CDR2 SYDVKM. DNA of the CDR3: TGTGCCAGCAGTTTTCTTGGGGGGGATAGCAATCAGCCCCAGCATTTT. This translates into CASSFLGGDSNQPQHF.

The V call is TRBV4-1, the J call TRBJ1-1; D is uncertain. The germline CDR1 and CDR2 sequences are MGHRA and YSYEKL. V was clipped by 1 base and J by 0 bases, with 12 bases between them. There are 16 residues in the CDR3. The CDR3 is CASSQGPGMLNTEAFF. The CDR3, as DNA: TGCGCCAGCAGCCAAGGTCCGGGGATGTTGAACACTGAAGCTTTCTTT.

The chain employs TRBV5-4 and TRBJ2-4; D is ambiguous. Germline lookup yields CDR1 SGHNT and CDR2 YYREEE (reference sequence). The CDR3 length is 13 residues. V was trimmed by 0 bases and J by 4 bases, leaving 5 bases between them. For the CDR3, the DNA is TGTGCCAGCAGCTTGGACAGAAAAAACATTCAGTACTTC. This encodes CASSLDRKNIQYF.

The chain carries TRBV29-1 and TRBJ1-4; D call uncertain. The CDR3 runs 13 residues. Germline V lookup: CDR1 SQVTM, CDR2 ANQGSEA. Trimming removed 7 bases from V and 5 bases from J, with 14 bases in between. CDR3 residues: CSALEARNEKLFF. The CDR3, as DNA: TGCAGCGCCCTGGAAGCCCGGAATGAAAAACTGTTTTTT.

J is TRBJ2-3 and V is TRBV5-1; either TRBD1 or TRBD2 may supply D (5 bases each). Germline lookup yields CDR1 SGHRS and CDR2 YFSETQ. V shed 4 bases and J shed 0 bases, with 15 bases lying between them. This CDR3 is 16 amino acids long. The DNA for the CDR3 is TGCGCCAGCAGCACACAAGGGACCACCAGCACAGATACGCAGTATTTT. The encoded protein is CASSTQGTTSTDTQYF.

The chain has TRBV11-2 and TRBJ2-5; TRBD1 or TRBD2 may be the D gene (5 bases each). From germline, CDR1 is SGHAT and CDR2 FQNNGV. V was trimmed by 3 bases and J by 3 bases, leaving 11 bases between them. This CDR3 is 14 amino acids long. The CDR3 loop is CASSLAGTEETQYF. The CDR3 region has the DNA TGTGCCAGCAGCTTGGCAGGGACGGAAGAGACCCAGTACTTC.

The CDR3 coding sequence is TGTGCCAGCAGCAAAATACAGGGGCCTTTGGGCACTGAAGCTTTCTTT. As protein: CASSKIQGPLGTEAFF. This sequence joins TRBV11-2 and TRBJ1-1, with 7 bases identical to TRBD1. The V gene's germline CDR1 is SGHAT and CDR2 FQNNGV. V dropped 5 bases and J dropped 4; count of bases not matched to a gene: 13. This CDR3 has 16 amino acids.

This chain connects TRBV6-5 to TRBJ1-2; no reliable D call. The CDR3 runs 14 residues. Germline V gene sequence: CDR1 MNHEY, CDR2 SVGAGI. Trimming cost V 4 bases and J 4 bases, with 13 bases left between them. This CDR3 is CASSLIDFGYGYTF. Written as DNA, the CDR3 is TGTGCCAGCAGTTTAATTGACTTCGGCTATGGCTACACCTTC.

Worth noting for this clone: Within the sample, other DNA sequences also encode this same CDR3. The chain has TRBV29-1 and TRBJ2-3; TRBD2 aligns across 10 bases. CDR1 and CDR2 from the germline V gene are SQVTM and ANQGSEA. This CDR3 has 15 amino acids. Trimming removed 6 bases from V and 3 bases from J; junction bases left unmatched: 9. The CDR3, as DNA: TGCAGCGTAGCCCTGCTAGCGGGAGTAACAGATACGCAGTATTTT. Translation: CSVALLAGVTDTQYF.

This chain connects TRBV4-1 to TRBJ2-3; possible D gene TRBD2, 5 bases. The CDR3 length is 16 residues. V lost 4 bases to trimming and J lost 1 base, with 15 bases between them. Germline V gives CDR1 MGHRA, CDR2 YSYEKL. The CDR3 DNA follows: TGCGCCAGCAGCCTAAGTCCGGGGATGGGCACAGATACGCAGTATTTT. Translated, it gives CASSLSPGMGTDTQYF.

The chain recombines TRBV7-2 with TRBJ2-1, with no clear D. CDR1 and CDR2 from the germline V gene are SGHTA and FQGNSA. V was cut by 5 bases and J by 5 bases, with 10 bases left in between. The CDR3 totals 13 residues. The chain's CDR3 is CASSGRLNNEQFF. In DNA form, the CDR3 reads TGTGCCAGCAGCGGCAGGTTAAACAATGAGCAGTTCTTC.

The gene calls are TRBV7-9 and TRBJ2-7; D unclear. Germline V gene sequence: CDR1 SEHNR, CDR2 FQNEAQ (reference sequence). The CDR3 has 14 amino acids. Trimming removed 4 bases at V and 2 bases at J, with 12 bases between. CDR3 residues: CASSWPTFPYEQYF. The CDR3 nucleotides read TGTGCCAGCAGCTGGCCCACATTCCCCTACGAGCAGTACTTC. The full variable domain, with the rest looked up from reference TRBV7-9 and TRBJ2-7, is DTGVSQNPRHKITKRGQNVTFRCDPISEHNRLYWYRQTLGQGPEFLTYFQNEAQLEKSRLLSDRFSAERPKGSFSTLEIQRTEQGDSAMYLCASSWPTFPYEQYFGPGTRLTVT.

This chain connects TRBV19 to TRBJ2-6, with 7 positions matching TRBD1. From germline, CDR1 is LNHDA and CDR2 SQIVND (reference sequence). V gave up 7 bases and J gave up 0 bases; unmatched junction bases: 15. The CDR3 has 19 amino acids. CDR3 bases: TGTGCCAGTACCTCCTCCTCGGGACAGTCGAGCTCTGGGGCCAACGTCCTGACTTTC. This translates into CASTSSSGQSSSGANVLTF. Filled out from reference TRBV19 and TRBJ2-6, the complete variable domain reads DGGITQSPKYLFRKEGQNVTLSCEQNLNHDAMYWYRQDPGQGLRLIYYSQIVNDFQKGDIAEGYSVSREKKESFPLTVTSAQKNPTAFYLCASTSSSGQSSSGANVLTFGAGSRLTVL.

The chain uses TRBV5-1 and TRBJ2-7, with D perhaps assigned TRBD1 or TRBD2 (6 bases each). The V and J ends lost 0 bases and 6 bases respectively, with 16 bases between them. The CDR3 extends over 15 amino acids. From germline, CDR1 is SGHRS and CDR2 YFSETQ. Here the CDR3 reads CASSLDPGEVREQYF. The CDR3, as DNA: TGCGCCAGCAGCTTGGACCCAGGGGAGGTGCGCGAGCAGTACTTC.

The V and J genes are TRBV11-2 and TRBJ1-3, with TRBD1 matching 7 bases. This CDR3 spans 14 amino acids. Germline V lookup: CDR1 SGHAT, CDR2 FQNNGV. J lost 4 bases, V lost 4 bases, and 4 bases had no gene match. CDR3 in amino acids: CASSSTGSGNTIYF. The CDR3 DNA sequence: TGTGCCAGCAGCTCGACAGGGAGCGGAAACACCATATATTTT.

This chain joins TRBV9 and TRBJ2-7, with D perhaps TRBD2 (6 bases). Germline assignment: CDR1 SGDLS and CDR2 YYNGEE. Trimming left V 4 bases short and J 5 bases short, with 16 bases between. The CDR3 loop spans 14 amino acids. CDR3 DNA sequence: TGTGCCAGCAGCCCAGGAGGGTACACGAACGAGCAGTACTTC. Its translation is CASSPGGYTNEQYF.

With regard to this clone: One end of the junction is discordant with germline, which a read error may explain. V is TRBV6-5 and J is TRBJ2-1; D unclear. CDR1 and CDR2 (germline): MNHEY, SVGAGI. CDR3 length: 13 residues. CDR3 protein: CTSSYEGYNEQFF. CDR3 DNA: TGTACCAGCAGTTACGAAGGGTACAATGAGCAGTTCTTC.

The rearrangement joins TRBV5-4 to TRBJ1-3; possibly TRBD1 for D (5 bases). This CDR3 comprises 15 residues. V lost 0 bases and J 0 bases, leaving 7 bases between the germline ends. Germline V gene data show CDR1 as SGHNT and CDR2 as YYREEE (reference sequence). As DNA, the CDR3 is TGTGCCAGCAGCTTGGCCAGGGCCTCTGGAAACACCATATATTTT. This gives the protein CASSLARASGNTIYF.

The chain couples TRBV5-6 to TRBJ2-3; the match to TRBD2 covers 7 bases. V trimming: 3 bases; J trimming: 2 bases; junction bases outside the gene matches: 6. Germline-derived CDR1 and CDR2 are SGHDT and YYEEEE. The CDR3 contains 15 residues. The CDR3 DNA reads as TGTGCCAGCAGCTCCTCTAGCGGATACACAGATACGCAGTATTTT. This codes for CASSSSSGYTDTQYF. The variable domain in full, completed from reference TRBV5-6 and TRBJ2-3, reads DAGVTQSPTHLIKTRGQQVTLRCSPKSGHDTVSWYQQALGQGPQFIFQYYEEEERQRGNFPDRFSGHQFPNYSSELNVNALLLGDSALYLCASSSSSGYTDTQYFGPGTRLTVL.

The chain uses TRBV6-5 and TRBJ2-3; tentatively, D is TRBD2 (6 bases). Per germline, CDR1 MNHEY and CDR2 SVGAGI. The CDR3 consists of 13 residues. The V end was cut by 7 bases, the J end by 6 bases, with 14 bases between. The CDR3 region is CASTRDGGDTQYF. CDR3 coding DNA: TGTGCCAGCACCCGCGATGGGGGGGATACGCAGTATTTT.

V gene TRBV5-1 combines with J gene TRBJ1-5; 7 bases are a match to TRBD1. CDR3 length: 14 residues. The germline CDR1 and CDR2 sequences are SGHRS and YFSETQ. V lost 2 bases, J lost 5 bases, and 4 bases stayed unmatched. CDR3 DNA: TGCGCCAGCAGCTTCCATACAGGGGATCAGCCCCAGCATTTT. As protein: CASSFHTGDQPQHF.

The V gene is TRBV15, the J gene TRBJ1-4; D is possibly TRBD1 (5 bases). The CDR3 totals 15 residues. V was cut by 1 base and J by 6 bases, with 12 bases left in between. The germline V gene has CDR1 LNHNV and CDR2 YYDKDF (reference sequence). CDR3 bases: TGTGCCACCAGCAGAGCCGGACGGGGGGATGAAAAACTGTTTTTT. The encoded protein is CATSRAGRGDEKLFF.

The rearrangement uses TRBV5-1 and TRBJ1-2; 7 bases align to TRBD1. V lost 4 bases, J lost 4 bases, and 10 bases stayed unmatched. CDR1 and CDR2 (germline): SGHRS, YFSETQ. The length of the CDR3 is 15 residues. The CDR3 reads CASSPHRGSAYGYTF. The CDR3 region has the DNA TGCGCCAGCAGCCCGCACAGGGGATCGGCCTATGGCTACACCTTC.

This CDR3 is CASSSEHDRGAADTQYF. CDR3 DNA sequence: TGTGCCAGCAGTTCCGAACATGACAGGGGGGCCGCAGATACGCAGTATTTT. The chain has TRBV28 and TRBJ2-3; 9 nucleotides agree with TRBD1. CDR1 is MDHEN, CDR2 SYDVKM, per germline. There are 17 residues in the CDR3. J lost 4 bases, V lost 4 bases, and 12 bases had no gene match.

Remarks on this clone: Within the sample, other DNA sequences also encode this same CDR3. This sequence joins TRBV28 and TRBJ1-5, with unresolved D. The ends were cut back, 4 bases at V and 5 bases at J, with 21 bases in the middle. Per the germline V gene, CDR1 is MDHEN and CDR2 is SYDVKM. The CDR3 spans 17 residues. CDR3 region: CASSSRPKGTVYQPQHF. DNA of the CDR3: TGTGCCAGCAGTTCACGCCCAAAGGGAACGGTTTATCAGCCCCAGCATTTT.

This chain connects TRBV7-9 to TRBJ1-4; D gene uncertain. This CDR3 has 12 residues. V was cut by 0 bases and J by 8 bases, with 4 bases left in between. CDR1 and CDR2 (germline): SEHNR, FQNEAQ (reference sequence). The CDR3 DNA sequence: TGTGCCAGCAGCTTAGCTAGGGAAAAACTGTTTTTT. Amino acids: CASSLAREKLFF.

The rearrangement joins TRBV13 to TRBJ2-2; D remains ambiguous. The CDR3 contains 13 residues. Per germline, CDR1 PRHDT and CDR2 FYEKMQ (reference sequence). V was cut by 1 base and J by 4 bases, with 4 bases left in between. CDR3 amino acids: CASSLAVTGELFF. Written as DNA, the CDR3 is TGTGCCAGCAGCTTAGCGGTCACCGGGGAGCTGTTTTTT.